The clone carrying this T cell receptor beta chain turned up a few times. The data stem from a study of blood T cell repertoires in COVID-19. For the study at large: The origin of the acute and convalescent COVID-19 samples was the United States, Italy and Spain. T cells, B-cell-depleted T cells, or PBMCs provided the cDNA or gDNA that served as material.

The CDR3 length is 12 residues. Trimming took off 5 bases at V and 3 bases at J, with 7 bases between the two ends. Per the germline V gene, CDR1 is LNHNV and CDR2 is YYDKDF (reference sequence). In the source study's methods: Reference gene primers were amplified, and this amplification served to estimate nucleated cell counts. Sequencing used immunoSEQ multiplex PCR; TCRdb keeps in-frame clones, though not all of them. V and J calls and clone size are copied from that table; D and trimming were computed from the DNA. The sample lists under 85,000 clones; around 87% were seen once. V is TRBV15 and J is TRBJ1-1; TRBD1 might be the D (5 bases). This receptor was identified in a man aged 50-60 years with acute or convalescent COVID-19. Sequenced material: peripheral blood. CDR3 loop: CATSWGDTEAFF. The CDR3 DNA reads TGTGCCACCAGCTGGGGGGACACTGAAGCTTTCTTT.